This T cell receptor (beta chain) was found in a study of T cell responses to AZD1222 COVID-19 vaccine. At the level of the study: It was second doses at about 4 or about 12 weeks that were pooled. Study-level results: Among spike-specific TCRs, nearly half reportedly target unmutated variant regions. Vaccine-associated CD4 TCRs ranged over spike, dominating at 160-218 and 743-854.

The table came from immunoSEQ multiplex PCR; TCRdb's copy has only in-frame clones and leaves some out. The sample shows just under 100,000 clones, around nine tenths of them seen only once. Germline CDR1 and CDR2: LNHDA and SQIVND (reference sequence). Trimming took 5 bases from V and 3 from J; bases not matched to a gene: 5. There are 15 residues in the CDR3. This clone was seen a handful of times. Its antigen is unidentified. The rearrangement joins TRBV19 to TRBJ1-2; TRBD1 matches 11 bases. The sample here was peripheral blood, taken on day 0 of AZD1222 vaccination. This TCR was sampled from an adult in good health. This CDR3 is CASSVGQGAYYGYTF. CDR3 DNA sequence: TGTGCCAGTAGTGTAGGACAGGGGGCCTACTATGGCTACACCTTC.